This T cell receptor (beta chain) comes out of a study of blood T cell repertoires in COVID-19. Germline V gives CDR1 SGHTA, CDR2 FQGNSA. V gave up 0 bases and J gave up 7 bases; unmatched junction bases: 7. This CDR3 is built from 16 residues. Libraries were prepared by immunoSEQ multiplex PCR; TCRdb keeps only in-frame clonotypes and omits some of them. The sample contains under 250,000 clones, 83% of which appear only once. This chain uses TRBV7-2 with TRBJ2-3, with TRBD2 identical over 10 bases. This clonotype was sampled from a man aged 35 to 55 with active or convalescent COVID-19. The sequenced sample consisted of peripheral blood. DNA of the CDR3: TGTGCCAGCAGCTTAGCGTCAGCGGGGGGGCGATATACGCAGTATTTT. Its protein product is CASSLASAGGRYTQYF.